This T cell receptor beta chain was identified in a study of T-cell memory formation after mild COVID-19. This clonotype has at least ten counts. As yet, its antigen is unknown. Study-level results: Shrinking CD4+ clones resided mostly in CM and EM, and CD8+ ones in EMRA.

One entry per CDR3 protein results from TCRdb running MiXCR on the 5' RACE reads. The table has 45,000 to 65,000 distinct CDR3 sequences, approximately 9% seen once. Germline CDR1 and CDR2: MNHEY and SVGAGI. The CDR3 loop spans 17 amino acids. J was trimmed by 6 bases and V by 4 bases; bases with no gene match: 14. Sequenced input: PBMCs or a T cell subset sorted from them (not recorded which). The rearrangement links TRBV6-5 to TRBJ2-3; 9 nucleotides line up with TRBD2. The source is an adult woman who had mild COVID-19 (a few samples of this study predate the infection). Cell type and time point are not known. The CDR3 DNA follows: TGTGCCAGCAGTTCCCCCAGGGGGGGGACTAGCCGGGATACGCAGTATTTT. It codes for CASSSPRGGTSRDTQYF.